This entry lists 23 T cell receptor beta chains sequenced from one sample in a study of molecular identifiers for immune sequencing clone quantification. TCRdb re-derived calls from the PCR reads in MiXCR, one entry per CDR3 protein. This sample has about 320,000 distinct CDR3 sequences; 20% to 25% occur once, and the top ten carry over 0.7%. Sequencing used naive CD8+ T cells from blood, with Jurkat cell RNA spiked in. This sample's subset: FACS-sorted CD8+CD4-CCR7+CD45RA+ naive T cells. Receptors originate from a human donor in good health. Some libraries in this study had Jurkat cell RNA spiked in.

Concerning this clonotype: A read error may be the cause here, since a much bigger clone is one base away. The chain has TRBV10-3 and TRBJ2-7; 9 bases are shared with TRBD1. The CDR3 sequence is 13 residues long. The germline V gene encodes CDR1 ENHRY and CDR2 SYGVKD. CDR3 nucleotides: TGTGCCATCAGCCGGACAGGGGCCTACGAGCAGCACTTC. It encodes CAISRTGAYEQHF.

On this clonotype: A single base separates this from a much larger clone, so it may be a read error. This rearrangement joins TRBV7-9 to TRBJ2-3; a possible D gene is TRBD1 (5 bases). The J call may be mistaken, given a closer DNA end match to TRBJ1-5. This CDR3 is built from 16 residues. CDR1 SEHNR and CDR2 FQNEAQ come from the germline V gene (reference sequence). The CDR3 region is CASSTRLAGVTDTQHF. In DNA, the CDR3 is TGTGCCAGCAGCACCAGACTGGCGGGGGTCACAGATACGCAGCATTTT.

This clonotype has at least ten counts. V gene TRBV7-9 combines with J gene TRBJ2-3; TRBD2 aligns across 12 bases. The V gene end was trimmed by 5 bases and the J gene end by 5 bases; junction bases not matched to a gene: 8. The germline V gene has CDR1 SEHNR and CDR2 FQNEAQ (reference sequence). The CDR3 spans 16 residues. The DNA of the CDR3 is TGTGCCAGCAGCACAACTAGCGGGGGGCCGAAAGATACGCAGTATTTT. Its translation is CASSTTSGGPKDTQYF.

V usage is TRBV27 and J usage is TRBJ2-3; D remains unclear. Per the germline V gene, CDR1 is MNHEY and CDR2 is SMNVEV (reference sequence). CDR3 length equals 15 residues. The germline V and J ends were trimmed by 3 bases and 4 bases, with 14 bases remaining between them. CDR3 in amino acids: CASSLQSRLPDTQYF. DNA for the CDR3: TGTGCCAGCAGTTTGCAGTCTCGCCTCCCAGATACGCAGTATTTT.

About this clonotype: A much larger clone lies one base from this, so it may be a read error. Here the CDR3 reads CSVTSGRSEQFF. The CDR3 region has the DNA TGCAGCGTTACTAGCGGCCGGAGTGAGCAGTTCTTC. This chain links TRBV29-1 with TRBJ2-1; 8 bases align to TRBD2. The CDR3 is 12 amino acids. Germline lookup yields CDR1 SQVTM and CDR2 ANQGSEA. After removal of 5 bases from V and 9 bases from J, the junction contained 6 bases not matched to a gene.

This clonotype was observed at least ten times. The chain uses TRBV27 and TRBJ2-1, with TRBD1 matching over 11 bases. The V gene's germline CDR1 is MNHEY and CDR2 SMNVEV (reference sequence). After removal of 4 bases from V and 6 bases from J, the junction contained 5 bases not matched to a gene. This CDR3 is 15 amino acids long. Written as DNA, the CDR3 is TGTGCCAGCAGTTCTAACGGACAGGGGGCCAATGAGCAGTTCTTC. Translating it yields CASSSNGQGANEQFF.

Turning to this clonotype: A much larger clone sits a single nucleotide away, making a read error possible. The J gene is TRBJ1-1, the V gene TRBV28; D gene uncertain. The CDR3 is 15 residues long. The V and J ends lost 5 bases and 0 bases respectively, with 13 bases between them. Germline V gene lookup returns CDR1 MDHEN and CDR2 SYDVKM. Here the CDR3 reads CASSRRREVNTEAFF. The CDR3 DNA follows: TGTGCCAGCAGTAGGCGGAGGGAAGTGAACACTGAAGCTTTCTTT.

There are many counts of this clonotype. At one boundary the junction diverges from the germline segment, which might be a read error. The J gene is TRBJ2-5, the V gene TRBV7-9; D might be TRBD1 (5 bases). The CDR3 is 12 residues long. The germline V gene encodes CDR1 SEHNR and CDR2 FQNEAQ (reference sequence). CDR3 DNA sequence: TGTGCCAGCACCCTCCTTAGACAGTACTTAGACTTC. Translated, it gives CASTLLRQYLDF.

About this clonotype: Since a much larger clone is just one base distant, this may be a read error. V gene TRBV4-1 combines with J gene TRBJ2-1; tentatively, D is TRBD1 (6 bases). Trimming took 10 bases from V and 7 from J, leaving 26 bases between them. Germline lookup yields CDR1 MGHRA and CDR2 YSYEKL. This CDR3 comprises 16 residues. CDR3 sequence (DNA): TGCGCCAACACATATGACGCTCGACCACAGGGAAATGAGCAGTTCTTC. It specifies CANTYDARPQGNEQFF.

This clonotype has at least ten counts. This sequence joins TRBV7-9 and TRBJ2-5, with D hard to call. From germline, CDR1 is SEHNR and CDR2 FQNEAQ (reference sequence). This CDR3 region has 12 residues. V lost 3 bases, J lost 1 base, and 3 bases lay in between. The CDR3 sequence is CASSLAQETQYF. CDR3 in DNA: TGTGCCAGCAGCTTGGCCCAAGAGACCCAGTACTTC. The variable domain in full, completed from reference TRBV7-9 and TRBJ2-5, reads DTGVSQNPRHKITKRGQNVTFRCDPISEHNRLYWYRQTLGQGPEFLTYFQNEAQLEKSRLLSDRFSAERPKGSFSTLEIQRTEQGDSAMYLCASSLAQETQYFGPGTRLLVL.

This clonotype was recorded many times. This chain links TRBV20-1 with TRBJ2-3; 14 bases align to TRBD2. CDR1 is DFQATT, CDR2 SNEGSKA, per germline (reference sequence). The CDR3 has 13 residues. The CDR3 protein is CRGTSGSTDTQYF. DNA for the CDR3: TGCAGGGGGACTAGCGGGAGTACAGATACGCAGTATTTT.

There are many counts of this clonotype. This chain connects TRBV21-1 to TRBJ1-6; TRBD1 is taken as the D call from the table, unchecked against the DNA. TRBV21-1 is marked as a pseudogene. This CDR3 comprises 17 residues. The CDR3 is CASSKENRGLSPSPLHF. For the CDR3, the DNA is TGTGCCAGCAGCAAAGAAAACCGGGGGCTTTCCCCTTCACCCCTCCACTTT.

In its sample, this clonotype was seen many times. The chain carries TRBV5-6 and TRBJ2-7; D call uncertain. The germline V gene encodes CDR1 SGHDT and CDR2 YYEEEE. V was cut by 2 bases and J by 4 bases, with 7 bases left in between. This CDR3 is built from 12 residues. CDR3 coding DNA: TGTGCCAGCAGCTTTAGTAGGTACGAGCAGTACTTC. It is translated as CASSFSRYEQYF.

This clonotype was recorded a few times. The gene calls are TRBV12-3 or TRBV12-4 and TRBJ1-5, with TRBD1 matching 12 bases. V shed 8 bases, J shed 2 bases, and the junction held 4 bases outside the gene matches. The CDR3 loop spans 15 amino acids. The CDR3 sequence is CASGGTGGGNQPQHF. CDR3 sequence (DNA): TGTGCCAGCGGGGGGACAGGGGGCGGCAATCAGCCCCAGCATTTT.

This clonotype appeared a few times. CDR3 coding DNA: TGCGCCAGCAGCCAGGCTCTAGCGGAACCCTCCTACGAGCAGTACTTC. It is translated as CASSQALAEPSYEQYF. V is TRBV4-1 and J is TRBJ2-7; 7 bases are shared with TRBD2. The CDR3 is 16 amino acids. V lost 3 bases to trimming and J lost 0 bases; unmatched junction nucleotides: 8. Germline loops: CDR1 MGHRA, CDR2 YSYEKL.

Regarding this clonotype: Given a much more abundant clone one base away, this may be a read error. V and J are TRBV29-1 and TRBJ1-2; 8 positions match TRBD1. The germline CDR1 and CDR2 sequences are SQVTM and ANQGSEA. The CDR3 consists of 13 residues. V was clipped by 7 bases and J by 9 bases; unmatched bases: 13. For the CDR3, the DNA is TGCAGCGCCCGGCCGACAGGGGAGGATAGCTACACCTTC. This gives the protein CSARPTGEDSYTF. Variable domain in full (rest from reference TRBV29-1 and TRBJ1-2): SAVISQKPSRDICQRGTSLTIQCQVDSQVTMMFWYRQQPGQSLTLIATANQGSEATYESGFVIDKFPISRPNLTFSTLTVSNMSPEDSSIYLCSARPTGEDSYTFGSGTRLTVV.

This chain uses TRBV20-1 with TRBJ2-7; TRBD1 matches 7 bases. The CDR3 runs to 17 residues. Germline V lookup: CDR1 DFQATT, CDR2 SNEGSKA (reference sequence). J gave up 4 bases and V 5 bases, and 20 bases lay outside the gene matches. CDR3 in DNA: TGCAGTGCTCGTAGATCACCCATACAGGGGATTGAGTACGAGCAGTACTTC. Translating it yields CSARRSPIQGIEYEQYF.

In its sample, this clonotype was seen many times. The chain couples TRBV7-8 to TRBJ1-1; the D gene is possibly TRBD1 (6 bases). The germline V gene has CDR1 SGHVS and CDR2 FQNEAQ. Trimming pared 1 base from V and 5 bases from J, leaving 11 bases between. The CDR3 has 14 amino acids. This chain's CDR3 is CASSLEGGWTEAFF. The CDR3 DNA is TGTGCCAGCAGCTTAGAGGGGGGATGGACTGAAGCTTTCTTT.

Of note for this clonotype: A much larger clonotype is one base distant, so this may be a read error. CDR3 in amino acids: CAGSFPGTDHSTDTQYF. The CDR3 nucleotides are TGTGCCGGCAGTTTTCCCGGGACAGATCATAGCACAGATACGCAGTATTTT. The J gene is TRBJ2-3, the V gene TRBV28; 7 nucleotides align to TRBD1. In germline, CDR1 is MDHEN, CDR2 SYDVKM. The CDR3 runs 17 residues.

This clonotype has just a few counts. A read error may be the cause here, since a much bigger clone is one base away. The rearrangement joins TRBV6-6 to TRBJ2-7; TRBD1 might be the D (5 bases). The germline gives CDR1 MNHNY, CDR2 SVGAGI (reference sequence). The CDR3 spans 10 residues. Trimming removed 11 bases at V and 6 bases at J, with 11 bases between. The CDR3 loop reads CAGQGSEQYF. CDR3 bases: TGTGCCGGCCAGGGTAGCGAGCAGTACTTC.

This clonotype has a count of ten or more. The genes are TRBV29-1 and TRBJ2-7; D is unresolved. V was clipped by 3 bases and J by 2 bases, with 8 bases between them. The germline V gene encodes CDR1 SQVTM and CDR2 ANQGSEA. The CDR3 extends over 12 amino acids. CDR3 in DNA: TGCAGCGTTGAGGTCAGAGCCTACGAGCAGTACTTC. This sequence encodes CSVEVRAYEQYF.

As concerns this clonotype: This could be a read error, since a much larger clone is one nucleotide away. The V call is TRBV27, the J call TRBJ2-7, with D possibly TRBD1 on 5 matching bases. The CDR3 runs to 14 residues. Germline loops: CDR1 MNHEY, CDR2 SMNVEV (reference sequence). The V end lost 8 bases, the J end lost 3 bases, and 17 bases lay between the germline ends. CDR3 sequence (DNA): TGTGCCAGCGGTATCAGGGCCCCGGGCTACGAGCAGTACTTC. This translates into CASGIRAPGYEQYF.

This clonotype was detected a few times. The chain employs TRBV27 and TRBJ1-6, with D possibly matching TRBD1 (6 bases). The germline V and J ends were trimmed by 4 bases and 4 bases, with 17 bases remaining between them. The CDR3 sequence is 17 residues long. Germline loops: CDR1 MNHEY, CDR2 SMNVEV (reference sequence). CDR3 loop: CASSSAVTGNYNSPLHF. CDR3 DNA: TGTGCCAGCAGTTCCGCCGTTACAGGGAATTATAATTCACCCCTCCACTTT.